This T cell receptor (beta chain) emerged from a study of human T cells and chemical hapten exposure. This CDR3 has 19 residues. The trim removed 7 bases at V and 2 bases at J, leaving 16 bases unmatched. Germline CDR1 and CDR2: LNHDA and SQIVND (reference sequence). Specified time point: patch test 1, 2 weeks after DPC sensitization. Treatment: therapeutic diphenylcyclopropenone sensitization with weekly scalp DPC. Unfractionated whole blood served as the source for total RNA extraction. This clonotype has a handful of counts. Individual cDNA molecules had unique molecular identifiers attached to them by the library. TCRdb fed the RACE reads into MiXCR, producing one record per CDR3 protein. The sample lists 90,000 to 120,000 distinct CDR3 sequences; approximately 11% were seen once.

J is TRBJ2-4 and V is TRBV19; TRBD2 matches at 11 bases. The sequence derives from a woman aged 40 to 50 with alopecia areata. Some clones in this sample may be carry-over from other donors' samples. The source material was whole blood, sampled in connection with sensitization to the hapten diphenylcyclopropenone (DPC). CDR3 loop: CASKNLGLAERGTKNIQYF. The CDR3 DNA is TGTGCCAGTAAGAACCTGGGACTAGCGGAGAGGGGGACCAAAAACATTCAGTACTTC. Full variable domain (outside the CDR3, taken from reference TRBV19 and TRBJ2-4): DGGITQSPKYLFRKEGQNVTLSCEQNLNHDAMYWYRQDPGQGLRLIYYSQIVNDFQKGDIAEGYSVSREKKESFPLTVTSAQKNPTAFYLCASKNLGLAERGTKNIQYFGAGTRLSVL.